This T cell receptor (beta chain) was retrieved from a study of response to subunit inactivated influenza vaccine. General study findings and limits: Researchers suggested that each seasonal influenza vaccination recruits few new T cells.

In regard to this clonotype: Its antigen is currently unknown.

TCRdb processed the RT-PCR reads anew with MiXCR; each CDR3 protein has one entry. Of fewer than 600,000 distinct CDR3 sequences in the sample, roughly 7.9% were seen once. This CDR3 has 16 residues. The germline gives CDR1 SGHNT, CDR2 YYREEE (reference sequence). V was pared by 4 bases and J by 2 bases, with 5 bases of the junction left unmatched. The material sequenced was PBMCs from blood, taken 23 months after vaccination. The chain carries TRBV5-4 and TRBJ2-3; 12 bases match TRBD2. The receptor was derived from a man in his fifties or sixties who received an inactivated influenza vaccine. As DNA, the CDR3 is TGTGCCAGCAGCGATCGACTAGCGGGAGTCACAGATACGCAGTATTTT. Its translation is CASSDRLAGVTDTQYF.